The 3 T cell receptor beta chains below all came from one sample that was sequenced in a study of PD-L1 blockade in urothelial cancer. TCRdb's table, derived via immunoSEQ multiplex PCR, lists solely in-frame clones and lacks some. This sample has roughly 43,000 clones, with about four fifths found just once. Sequencing was performed on PBMCs, taken around atezolizumab (anti-PD-L1) treatment. The receptors shown here come from a man aged 65 to 85 with urothelial cancer.

The CDR3 DNA follows: TGCGCCAGCAGCACGAGACTGAGCGATGAGCAGTTCTTC. This gives the protein CASSTRLSDEQFF. The V call is TRBV5-1, the J call TRBJ2-1; D is unclear. Germline V lookup: CDR1 SGHRS, CDR2 YFSETQ. The germline V and J ends were trimmed by 4 bases and 8 bases, with 13 bases remaining between them. The CDR3 covers 13 residues.

The chain employs TRBV5-6 and TRBJ2-3; TRBD2 aligns across 10 bases. Per the germline V gene, CDR1 is SGHDT and CDR2 is YYEEEE. Trimming cost V 0 bases and J 6 bases; bases outside gene matches: 4. CDR3 length: 15 residues. For the CDR3, the DNA is TGTGCCAGCAGCTTGGTTTCAGCGGGAGGGGATACGCAGTATTTT. Its translation is CASSLVSAGGDTQYF.

This sequence joins TRBV5-1 and TRBJ2-1; 10 bases fit TRBD1. The CDR3 extends over 14 amino acids. V lost 3 bases, J lost 7 bases, and 4 bases stayed unmatched. Germline CDR1 SGHRS, CDR2 YFSETQ. In DNA form, the CDR3 reads TGCGCCAGCAGCTACGGGACAGGGGTGAATGAGCAGTTCTTC. Amino acids: CASSYGTGVNEQFF. The complete variable domain, with remaining parts taken from reference TRBV5-1 and TRBJ2-1, reads KAGVTQTPRYLIKTRGQQVTLSCSPISGHRSVSWYQQTPGQGLQFLFEYFSETQRNKGNFPGRFSGRQFSNSRSEMNVSTLELGDSALYLCASSYGTGVNEQFFGPGTRLTVL.